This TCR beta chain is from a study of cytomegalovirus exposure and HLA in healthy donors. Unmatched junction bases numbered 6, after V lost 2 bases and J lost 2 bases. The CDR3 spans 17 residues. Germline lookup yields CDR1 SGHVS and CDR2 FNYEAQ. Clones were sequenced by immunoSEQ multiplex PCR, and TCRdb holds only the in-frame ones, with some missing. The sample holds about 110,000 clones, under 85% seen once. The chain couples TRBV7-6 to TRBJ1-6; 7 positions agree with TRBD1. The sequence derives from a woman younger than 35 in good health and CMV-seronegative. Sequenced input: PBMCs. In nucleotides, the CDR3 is TGTGCCAGCAGCTTATCGGACAGGAGGACCTATAATTCACCCCTCCACTTT. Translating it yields CASSLSDRRTYNSPLHF.